This T cell receptor (beta chain) was sequenced for a study of CD4 T cells in relation to SARS-CoV-2 and coronaviruses. Study-wide background: The HLA restriction of the shared crossreactive spike epitopes was mapped. Overall study findings and caveats: In approximately 71% of donors, memory CD4+ clonotypes crossrecognized SARS-CoV-2 and at least one common cold coronavirus spike.

This CDR3 spans 11 amino acids. V was cut by 8 bases and J by 1 base, with 5 bases left in between. The unexposed donors gave CD4+ T cells in about 2010-2019, prior to COVID-19. Points on this clone: What it binds is unknown.

Uncultured naive and memory CD4+ T cells supplied DNA for deep TCR-beta sequencing. Data came from immunoSEQ multiplex PCR; TCRdb stores just in-frame clones and leaves some out. Of about 59,000 clones listed, roughly 88% are singletons. The receptor was isolated from a human donor in good health. The sample consisted of memory CD4+ T cells from PBMCs. V gene TRBV12-3 or TRBV12-4 combines with J gene TRBJ1-2, with D hard to call. The CDR3 loop reads CASGGNYGYTF. CDR3 sequence (DNA): TGTGCCAGCGGCGGTAACTATGGCTACACCTTC.